These 20 T cell receptor beta chains came from one sample sequenced in a study of regulatory T cells in long-lasting Graves disease. Sample time point: persistent/refractory GD, antithyroid drugs over 5 years with positive TRAb. RNA extracted from PBMCs served as the sequencing template. Arm-PCR of CDR3 regions and iRepertoire HTBI primers were used to build TCR beta libraries. Each CDR3 protein gets one entry after TCRdb re-called the multiplex PCR reads with MiXCR. This table has 350,000 to 500,000 distinct CDR3 sequences, over 20% appearing once. The sequences come from peripheral blood mononuclear cells (PBMCs), collected when the disease was refractory, from a patient treated with antithyroid drugs. These receptors were obtained from a female donor with Graves disease.

The rearrangement uses TRBV19 and TRBJ2-5; D may be TRBD2 (5 bases). Germline CDR1 is LNHDA and CDR2 is SQIVND (reference sequence). V was pared by 4 bases and J by 0 bases, with 12 bases between. This CDR3 region has 15 residues. The CDR3 spells CASSTLPGDQETQYF. The DNA for the CDR3 is TGTGCCAGTAGTACCCTCCCCGGGGACCAAGAGACCCAGTACTTC.

There are a few counts of this clonotype. The chain is built from TRBV20-1 and TRBJ2-5, with D possibly being TRBD1 (6 bases). CDR1 is DFQATT and CDR2 is SNEGSKA in the germline V gene (reference sequence). Trimming took off 4 bases at V and 2 bases at J, with 17 bases between the two ends. The CDR3 sequence is 15 residues long. CDR3 residues: CSANIRDKTQETQYF. CDR3 DNA sequence: TGCAGTGCTAATATCCGGGACAAGACACAAGAGACCCAGTACTTC.

This clonotype has a count of ten or more. The chain uses TRBV28 and TRBJ2-5; D is perhaps TRBD1 (6 bases). Trimming cost V 4 bases and J 1 base, with 10 bases left between them. The CDR3 contains 14 residues. Germline CDR1 and CDR2: MDHEN and SYDVKM. CDR3 region: CASSYGTIQETQYF. In DNA, the CDR3 is TGTGCCAGCAGTTACGGGACAATCCAAGAGACCCAGTACTTC.

This clonotype was observed at least ten times. The chain recombines TRBV27 with TRBJ1-6; tentatively, D is TRBD1 (6 bases). CDR1 and CDR2 from the germline V gene are MNHEY and SMNVEV (reference sequence). The V and J ends lost 5 bases and 8 bases respectively, with 10 bases between them. CDR3 length: 13 residues. The CDR3 DNA follows: TGTGCCAGCAGTCGTACAGGGTATTCACCCCTCCACTTT. It is translated as CASSRTGYSPLHF.

Many counts were recorded for this clonotype. V usage is TRBV25-1 and J usage is TRBJ1-4, with a weak D call TRBD1 (5 bases). The CDR3 contains 17 residues. Germline assignment: CDR1 MGHDK and CDR2 SYGVNS. Trimming took 1 base from V and 8 from J, leaving 20 bases between them. CDR3 region: CASSELGQDLRGEKLFF. CDR3 coding DNA: TGTGCCAGCAGTGAATTGGGGCAGGATCTACGGGGCGAAAAACTGTTTTTT.

J is TRBJ2-2 and V is TRBV24-1, with TRBD2 matching 12 bases. CDR3 size: 17 residues. The V gene's germline CDR1 is KGHDR and CDR2 SFDVKD. V shed 7 bases and J 4 bases; nucleotides not matched to a gene: 9. CDR3 loop: CATSSLTSGRSTGELFF. CDR3 nucleotides: TGTGCCACCAGCTCTTTGACTAGCGGGAGATCCACCGGGGAGCTGTTTTTT.

This clonotype was found many times. The V and J genes are TRBV28 and TRBJ2-2; no definite D call. The germline V gene encodes CDR1 MDHEN and CDR2 SYDVKM. Trimming took 3 bases from V and 4 from J, leaving 12 bases between them. The CDR3 length is 15 residues. The CDR3 reads CASSLGQIGTGELFF. The CDR3 DNA is TGTGCCAGCAGTTTGGGCCAGATCGGCACCGGGGAGCTGTTTTTT.

This clonotype showed up many times. CDR3 loop: CASSQRQGRYEQYF. The CDR3 nucleotides read TGTGCCAGCAGCCAAAGACAGGGGCGCTACGAGCAGTACTTC. The chain has TRBV13 and TRBJ2-7; TRBD1 aligns across 8 bases. V shed 5 bases, J shed 3 bases, and the junction held 6 bases outside the gene matches. Germline assignment: CDR1 PRHDT and CDR2 FYEKMQ (reference sequence). The CDR3 runs to 14 residues.

Many counts were recorded for this clonotype. The rearrangement joins TRBV28 to TRBJ1-6, with D uncertain. Germline V gives CDR1 MDHEN, CDR2 SYDVKM. The CDR3 covers 13 residues. The ends were cut back, 7 bases at V and 9 bases at J, with 13 bases in the middle. The CDR3 loop reads CASTELGASPLHF. CDR3 nucleotide sequence: TGTGCCAGCACCGAACTGGGTGCTTCACCCCTCCACTTT.

The rearrangement joins TRBV19 to TRBJ2-7; a possible D gene is TRBD2 (6 bases). V shed 4 bases and J shed 0 bases, with 10 bases lying between them. The CDR3 has 14 amino acids. Germline values: CDR1 LNHDA, CDR2 SQIVND (reference sequence). CDR3 DNA sequence: TGTGCCAGTAGTACCGGACTACCCTCCTACGAGCAGTACTTC. Protein sequence: CASSTGLPSYEQYF.

This clonotype was recorded many times. The rearrangement links TRBV3-1 to TRBJ2-5; the match to TRBD2 covers 11 bases. Germline V gene lookup returns CDR1 LGHDT and CDR2 YNNKEL (reference sequence). The CDR3 runs to 20 residues. The trim removed 1 base at V and 3 bases at J, leaving 16 bases unmatched. CDR3 sequence reads: CASSQVHGLAGGVGKETQYF. As DNA, the CDR3 is TGTGCCAGCAGCCAAGTACACGGGCTAGCGGGAGGAGTGGGAAAAGAGACCCAGTACTTC.

This clonotype was found many times. V gene TRBV20-1 combines with J gene TRBJ2-5; 9 bases are shared with TRBD2. CDR3 size: 14 residues. Germline values: CDR1 DFQATT, CDR2 SNEGSKA (reference sequence). Losses at the gene ends were 1 base for V and 5 bases for J; bases not matched to a gene: 5. CDR3 protein: CSARVASGMETQYF. CDR3 nucleotide sequence: TGCAGTGCTAGAGTGGCTAGCGGGATGGAGACCCAGTACTTC.

At least ten counts were recorded for this clonotype. V is TRBV25-1 and J is TRBJ2-5; D uncertain. The CDR3 consists of 14 residues. V lost 1 base and J lost 0, with 6 bases in between. Germline-derived CDR1 and CDR2 are MGHDK and SYGVNS. The CDR3 spells CASSEFTNQETQYF. CDR3 nucleotide sequence: TGTGCCAGCAGTGAATTCACAAACCAAGAGACCCAGTACTTC.

Of note for this clonotype: Possible read error: a much larger clone is one base away. The chain uses TRBV9 and TRBJ2-1; 10 bases align to TRBD2. Unmatched junction bases numbered 7, after V lost 7 bases and J lost 3 bases. CDR1 and CDR2 (germline): SGDLS, YYNGEE. The CDR3 has 15 amino acids. CDR3 DNA sequence: TGTGCCAGCGGCAAAACTAGCGGGAACTACAATGAGCAGTTCTTC. Its protein product is CASGKTSGNYNEQFF.

The chain has TRBV19 and TRBJ2-1, with TRBD2 matching over 10 bases. The CDR3 loop spans 15 amino acids. V was pared by 6 bases and J by 5 bases, with 7 bases of the junction left unmatched. Per the germline V gene, CDR1 is LNHDA and CDR2 is SQIVND (reference sequence). The CDR3 region is CASRELAGKNNEQFF. As DNA, the CDR3 is TGTGCCAGTAGAGAACTAGCGGGGAAGAACAATGAGCAGTTCTTC.

At least ten counts were recorded for this clonotype. The chain uses TRBV12-3 or TRBV12-4 and TRBJ1-2; weak D call: TRBD1 (5 bases). This CDR3 is 14 amino acids long. V lost 1 base and J 2 bases, leaving 8 bases between the germline ends. This CDR3 is CASSLGDGNYGYTF. The CDR3 nucleotides are TGTGCCAGCAGTTTAGGGGACGGAAACTATGGCTACACCTTC.

The chain combines TRBV6-2 or TRBV6-3 with TRBJ2-5, with D maybe TRBD2 (6 bases). Germline CDR1 is MNHEY and CDR2 is SVGEGT. V was shortened by 2 bases and J by 5 bases, with 15 bases between the two germline ends. The CDR3 extends over 15 amino acids. CDR3 bases: TGTGCCAGCAGTTACGGCGCTAGCGAGGGCGAGACCCAGTACTTC. Protein: CASSYGASEGETQYF.

The genes are TRBV4-2 and TRBJ1-2, with a possible D match to TRBD1 (5 bases). Trimming left V 3 bases short and J 6 bases short, with 29 bases between. Germline V gene sequence: CDR1 LGHNA, CDR2 YNFKEQ. The CDR3 length is 19 residues. CDR3 bases: TGTGCCAGCAGCCATATTCCGGTACAGGTTTACGGCAACGGGGATGGCTACACCTTC. Its translation is CASSHIPVQVYGNGDGYTF.

This clonotype was recorded a few times. The chain employs TRBV20-1 and TRBJ2-2; D perhaps matches TRBD2 (7 bases). CDR3 length: 14 amino acids. The germline V and J ends were trimmed by 6 bases and 2 bases, with 13 bases remaining between them. CDR1 is DFQATT, CDR2 SNEGSKA, per germline (reference sequence). The CDR3: CSAQGGGNTGELFF. As DNA, the CDR3 is TGCAGTGCCCAAGGGGGGGGAAACACCGGGGAGCTGTTTTTT.

About this clonotype: A much larger clone lies a single base off, so this may be a read error. The conserved final phenylalanine or tryptophan is absent from the CDR3, which likely points to a read error. The chain couples TRBV12-3 or TRBV12-4 to TRBJ1-2, with a tentative D call TRBD1 (6 bases). V was pared by 5 bases and J by 4 bases, with 11 bases between. The CDR3 consists of 13 residues. CDR3 DNA sequence: TGTGCCAGCAGTCCGAGACAGGCCTATGGCTACACCCTC. It translates to CASSPRQAYGYTL.